Presented here are 30 T cell receptor beta chains from one specimen sequenced in a study of early stage breast cancer tumors. Here immunoSEQ multiplex PCR was the method, and the copy in TCRdb shows in-frame clones only, minus some. In the table there are about 9,900 clones, 64% of which are singletons. The specimen sequenced was breast tumor tissue. The receptors were gathered from a person aged 55 to 75 with breast cancer.

The J gene is TRBJ1-5, the V gene TRBV28, with 8 bases matching TRBD1. The CDR3 is 15 residues long. Trimming removed 6 bases from V and 6 bases from J; junction bases left unmatched: 10. Germline CDR1 and CDR2: MDHEN and SYDVKM. The CDR3 here is CASRPGGASGQPQHF. CDR3 coding DNA: TGTGCCAGCAGACCAGGGGGCGCAAGCGGTCAGCCCCAGCATTTT.

The rearrangement joins TRBV4-1 to TRBJ2-1; D is perhaps TRBD2 (6 bases). Germline assignment: CDR1 MGHRA and CDR2 YSYEKL. Deletions cut 3 bases from V and 3 bases from J, with 15 bases between. The CDR3 loop spans 16 amino acids. The CDR3 loop reads CASSHYLRGDYNEQFF. The CDR3 coding sequence is TGCGCCAGCAGCCATTACCTCCGCGGGGACTACAATGAGCAGTTCTTC.

The chain employs TRBV20-1 and TRBJ2-7, with D unresolved. This CDR3 comprises 11 residues. Trimming stripped 2 bases from V and 7 bases from J, with 9 bases between. Germline assignment: CDR1 DFQATT and CDR2 SNEGSKA (reference sequence). The CDR3 DNA reads as TGCAGTGCTAGAAATCCCACTGAGCAGTACTTC. The encoded protein is CSARNPTEQYF.

The chain recombines TRBV7-9 with TRBJ1-1; possible D gene TRBD1, 5 bases. Germline assignment: CDR1 SEHNR and CDR2 FQNEAQ (reference sequence). Between the trimmed V and J ends, which lost 5 bases and 7 bases, there was a span of 17 bases. The CDR3 extends over 14 amino acids. This CDR3 is CASSPGSLQGEAFF. CDR3 nucleotide sequence: TGTGCCAGCAGCCCAGGGTCCCTTCAAGGTGAAGCTTTCTTT.

The J gene is TRBJ1-5, the V gene TRBV30; the match to TRBD1 covers 10 bases. The V gene's germline CDR1 is GTSNPN and CDR2 SVGIG (reference sequence). The CDR3 is 13 residues long. Trimming took 5 bases from V and 7 from J; bases not matched to a gene: 5. The CDR3 spells CAWGQGGRQPQHF. In DNA form, the CDR3 reads TGTGCCTGGGGACAGGGGGGAAGGCAGCCCCAGCATTTT.

The rearrangement links TRBV29-1 to TRBJ2-2, with 7 bases aligning to TRBD1. CDR3 length: 13 amino acids. Germline assignment: CDR1 SQVTM and CDR2 ANQGSEA. The V segment lost 5 bases and the J segment 4 bases; nucleotides outside the gene matches: 4. The CDR3 protein is CSVLQGPTGELFF. CDR3 nucleotides: TGCAGCGTTCTACAGGGGCCCACCGGGGAGCTGTTTTTT.

V and J are TRBV15 and TRBJ2-1, with 14 bases identical to TRBD2. The germline gives CDR1 LNHNV, CDR2 YYDKDF (reference sequence). The CDR3 has 17 residues. The trim removed 0 bases at V and 7 bases at J, leaving 5 bases unmatched. CDR3 amino acids: CATSRDRLAGGYNEQFF. The CDR3 DNA sequence: TGTGCCACCAGCAGAGACCGACTAGCGGGAGGGTATAATGAGCAGTTCTTC.

The chain combines TRBV29-1 with TRBJ2-6, with D hard to call. Germline V gene lookup returns CDR1 SQVTM and CDR2 ANQGSEA. This CDR3 spans 13 amino acids. V was clipped by 3 bases and J by 1 base, with 4 bases between them. The CDR3 nucleotides read TGCAGCGTTGAGGTTTCTGGGGCCAACGTCCTGACTTTC. Translating gives CSVEVSGANVLTF.

This clone was recorded once. J is TRBJ2-3 and V is TRBV2, with D possibly TRBD2 on 6 matching bases. Germline CDR1 is SNHLY and CDR2 is FYNNEI. There are 18 residues in the CDR3. The V and J ends lost 0 bases and 0 bases respectively, with 16 bases between them. This CDR3 is CASSEAVYSSASTDTQYF. The CDR3 DNA reads as TGTGCCAGCAGTGAAGCGGTCTATTCTAGCGCAAGCACAGATACGCAGTATTTT.

The chain is built from TRBV4-1 and TRBJ1-3, with D unclear. The CDR3 sequence is 13 residues long. The V end lost 4 bases, the J end lost 3 bases, and 7 bases lay between the germline ends. Germline-derived CDR1 and CDR2 are MGHRA and YSYEKL. The CDR3 nucleotides are TGCGCCAGCAGCCGCACATTTGGAAACACCATATATTTT. It encodes CASSRTFGNTIYF.

The chain couples TRBV7-6 to TRBJ2-7; TRBD2 matches 8 bases. CDR3 size: 15 residues. The germline V gene encodes CDR1 SGHVS and CDR2 FNYEAQ. Unmatched junction bases numbered 9, after V lost 5 bases and J lost 3 bases. The CDR3 loop is CASSLGPSGSYEQYF. The DNA for the CDR3 is TGTGCCAGCAGCCTAGGCCCCAGCGGGAGCTACGAGCAGTACTTC.

This clone is categorized as medium-sized (0.01 to 0.1%). V and J are TRBV4-2 and TRBJ2-7; D tentatively reads TRBD1 or TRBD2 (5 bases each). The CDR3 is made up of 17 amino acids. V dropped 4 bases and J dropped 3 bases, with 22 bases sitting between them. CDR1 LGHNA and CDR2 YNFKEQ come from the germline V gene. The CDR3, as DNA: TGTGCCAGCAGCCCGTATTACTCACAGGACTCATTCTACGAGCAGTACTTC. Translation gives CASSPYYSQDSFYEQYF.

The chain is built from TRBV6-5 and TRBJ1-3; D remains unclear. V lost 7 bases to trimming and J lost 8 bases, with 9 bases between them. The germline gives CDR1 MNHEY, CDR2 SVGAGI. This CDR3 has 11 residues. Here the CDR3 DNA reads TGTGCCAGCACGTTCGGGGACACCATATATTTT. Its protein product is CASTFGDTIYF.

This clone is medium-sized in the sample. CDR3 loop: CAISDFASANNEQFF. CDR3 bases: TGTGCCATCAGTGATTTTGCTAGCGCCAACAATGAGCAGTTCTTC. The V gene is TRBV10-3, the J gene TRBJ2-1; maybe TRBD2 (6 bases). The germline V and J ends were trimmed by 3 bases and 5 bases, with 14 bases remaining between them. CDR3 length: 15 amino acids. Germline V lookup: CDR1 ENHRY, CDR2 SYGVKD.

The rearrangement links TRBV28 to TRBJ1-2, with D uncertain. Germline lookup yields CDR1 MDHEN and CDR2 SYDVKM. The ends were cut back, 6 bases at V and 1 base at J, with 6 bases in the middle. The CDR3 loop spans 12 amino acids. The CDR3 DNA follows: TGTGCCAGCAGGGAGAATAACTATGGCTACACCTTC. Protein product: CASRENNYGYTF.

The chain combines TRBV7-8 with TRBJ1-5; possible D gene TRBD1, 6 bases. V was cut by 5 bases and J by 6 bases, with 23 bases left in between. This CDR3 has 17 residues. Per the germline V gene, CDR1 is SGHVS and CDR2 is FQNEAQ. The CDR3 sequence: CASSVYLLQGTGQPQHF. Written as DNA, the CDR3 is TGTGCCAGCAGCGTATACCTGCTCCAGGGGACCGGTCAGCCCCAGCATTTT.

In its sample, this clone ranks as medium-sized. This chain joins TRBV7-9 and TRBJ2-3, with 7 bases matching TRBD2. CDR3 length equals 17 residues. The trim removed 4 bases at V and 0 bases at J, leaving 10 bases unmatched. Germline V gives CDR1 SEHNR, CDR2 FQNEAQ (reference sequence). The CDR3 reads CASSYPRLAGSTDTQYF. The CDR3 DNA follows: TGTGCCAGCAGCTATCCCCGACTAGCCGGTAGCACAGATACGCAGTATTTT.

This clone has only a few counts. V gene TRBV6-5 combines with J gene TRBJ1-5, with 7 bases lining up with TRBD1. CDR1 is MNHEY, CDR2 SVGAGI, per germline. The CDR3 extends over 12 amino acids. Trimming at V came to 8 bases and at J to 4 bases, leaving 2 bases not matched to a gene. CDR3 coding DNA: TGTGCCAGCGGGACAGCGAATCAGCCCCAGCATTTT. This codes for CASGTANQPQHF.

The CDR3 nucleotides read TGTGCCAGCAGCCAGAAAGGGAAGCAGTTCTTC. Translated, it gives CASSQKGKQFF. The chain is built from TRBV6-5 and TRBJ2-1; no firm D call. In germline, CDR1 is MNHEY, CDR2 SVGAGI. The CDR3 sequence is 11 residues long. Trimming stripped 6 bases from V and 11 bases from J, with 11 bases between.

This clone was detected once. The chain recombines TRBV5-1 with TRBJ1-4; unclear D gene. The germline V gene has CDR1 SGHRS and CDR2 YFSETQ. The CDR3 is 12 residues long. V lost 5 bases and J 8 bases, leaving 10 bases between the germline ends. The CDR3 DNA is TGCGCCAGCAGGGGAGGTAACGAAAAACTGTTTTTT. Its protein product is CASRGGNEKLFF.

V usage is TRBV7-9 and J usage is TRBJ2-4; 12 nucleotides line up with TRBD2. Per germline, CDR1 SEHNR and CDR2 FQNEAQ (reference sequence). This CDR3 region has 16 residues. Trimming took 1 base from V and 6 from J; bases not matched to a gene: 4. The CDR3 spells CASSLESTSGRNIQYF. The CDR3 nucleotides read TGTGCCAGCAGCTTAGAATCGACTAGCGGGAGAAACATTCAGTACTTC.

The V and J genes are TRBV5-1 and TRBJ2-7; 11 nucleotides match TRBD2. The CDR3 contains 15 residues. With V trimmed by 2 bases and J by 7 bases, 8 bases remained unmatched. Germline assignment: CDR1 SGHRS and CDR2 YFSETQ. CDR3 sequence (DNA): TGCGCCAGCAGCTTTACTAGCGGGAGCCTCCCTGAGCAGTACTTC. This sequence encodes CASSFTSGSLPEQYF.

The chain recombines TRBV5-1 with TRBJ1-4; D remains unclear. Trimming shortened V by 0 bases and J by 4 bases, and 10 bases separated the two germline ends. The germline gives CDR1 SGHRS, CDR2 YFSETQ. This CDR3 comprises 15 residues. The CDR3 DNA follows: TGCGCCAGCAGCTTGGAAGGAGCACTTAATGAAAAACTGTTTTTT. This translates into CASSLEGALNEKLFF.

This clone came up a few times. The CDR3 region is CASSKTDHADTQYF. The CDR3 coding sequence is TGTGCCAGCAGCAAGACTGATCATGCAGATACGCAGTATTTT. This chain links TRBV7-9 with TRBJ2-3; D remains ambiguous. In germline, CDR1 is SEHNR, CDR2 FQNEAQ (reference sequence). V gave up 5 bases and J gave up 4 bases, with 13 bases separating them. CDR3 length equals 14 residues.

The chain combines TRBV19 with TRBJ1-2; D not certain. Germline-derived CDR1 and CDR2 are LNHDA and SQIVND (reference sequence). V was cut by 0 bases and J by 0 bases, with 11 bases left in between. This CDR3 spans 16 amino acids. CDR3 amino acids: CASSIDLRGANYGYTF. For the CDR3, the DNA is TGTGCCAGTAGTATAGACCTCAGAGGAGCTAACTATGGCTACACCTTC.

This chain joins TRBV27 and TRBJ1-6; the D gene is possibly TRBD1 (5 bases). The V gene's germline CDR1 is MNHEY and CDR2 SMNVEV (reference sequence). The CDR3 loop spans 17 amino acids. The ends were cut back, 3 bases at V and 4 bases at J, with 16 bases in the middle. DNA of the CDR3: TGTGCCAGCAGTTTCTCCGGGACGGCCTCGTATAATTCACCCCTCCACTTT. Its protein product is CASSFSGTASYNSPLHF.

CDR3 amino acids: CASSLGQGMKETQYF. DNA for the CDR3: TGTGCCAGCAGCTTAGGGCAGGGTATGAAGGAGACCCAGTACTTC. V is TRBV7-6 and J is TRBJ2-5; TRBD1 might be the D (5 bases). Germline CDR1 is SGHVS and CDR2 is FNYEAQ. The CDR3 consists of 15 residues. Trimming cost V 1 base and J 5 bases, with 14 bases left between them.

The J gene is TRBJ2-7, the V gene TRBV25-1; 7 bases map to TRBD1. Germline V gene sequence: CDR1 MGHDK, CDR2 SYGVNS. The CDR3 has 15 amino acids. Losses at the gene ends were 3 bases for V and 5 bases for J; bases not matched to a gene: 10. CDR3 nucleotide sequence: TGTGCCAGCAGTGACCGGACCGGGACAGAAGACGAGCAGTACTTC. Encoded protein: CASSDRTGTEDEQYF.

This chain joins TRBV11-3 and TRBJ1-5; D gene unclear. Trimming removed 3 bases at V and 3 bases at J, with 12 bases between. The CDR3 runs to 15 residues. Germline CDR1 reads SGHNT; CDR2 reads YENEEA. CDR3 loop: CASSLTGLYNQPQHF. The CDR3 DNA reads as TGTGCCAGCAGCTTGACTGGACTGTACAATCAGCCCCAGCATTTT.

This clone was seen only a few times. This chain connects TRBV19 to TRBJ1-1; 7 bases agree with TRBD1. The CDR3 loop spans 14 amino acids. The V and J ends lost 4 bases and 1 base, in that order; junction bases with no gene match: 3. CDR1 is LNHDA and CDR2 is SQIVND in the germline V gene (reference sequence). This chain's CDR3 is CASSNRGQNTEAFF. The CDR3 coding sequence is TGTGCCAGTAGTAACAGGGGCCAGAACACTGAAGCTTTCTTT.